Below are 27 T cell receptor beta chains sequenced from a single sample in a study of response to subunit inactivated influenza vaccine. TCRdb re-analysed the RT-PCR reads in MiXCR, keeping a single row per CDR3 protein. Of some 300,000 distinct CDR3 sequences in the sample, 20% to 25% were seen once. Sample: PBMCs from blood, taken approximately 20 months after vaccination. The receptors were sampled from a man aged 45 to 75 who received an inactivated influenza vaccine.

The rearrangement links TRBV4-2 to TRBJ1-5, with 7 positions matching TRBD1. CDR1 LGHNA and CDR2 YNFKEQ come from the germline V gene. Trimming took 0 bases from V and 1 from J; bases not matched to a gene: 3. The CDR3 is 16 amino acids. CDR3 nucleotide sequence: TGTGCCAGCAGCCAAGAAGTACAGGGGAGCAATCAGCCCCAGCATTTT. It is translated as CASSQEVQGSNQPQHF.

V and J are TRBV7-9 and TRBJ2-1; the match to TRBD1 covers 12 bases. This CDR3 spans 16 amino acids. The ends lost 2 bases at V and 7 bases at J; junction bases unmatched: 6. Per germline, CDR1 SEHNR and CDR2 FQNEAQ (reference sequence). The CDR3 DNA is TGTGCCAGCAGCTTATCCGGGACAGGGGGCGGGAATGAGCAGTTCTTC. Translating it yields CASSLSGTGGGNEQFF.

This clonotype was seen more than once but under ten times. V usage is TRBV3-1 and J usage is TRBJ1-2, with 7 bases identical to TRBD1. Unmatched junction bases numbered 9, after V lost 3 bases and J lost 5 bases. This CDR3 region has 15 residues. Germline values: CDR1 LGHDT, CDR2 YNNKEL (reference sequence). CDR3 region: CASSHRLGQEYGYTF. The CDR3 nucleotides read TGTGCCAGCAGCCACCGACTCGGACAGGAGTATGGCTACACCTTC.

This clonotype was observed a single time. The gene calls are TRBV7-8 and TRBJ2-7; D might be TRBD2 (7 bases). The germline V gene has CDR1 SGHVS and CDR2 FQNEAQ. This CDR3 has 15 residues. With 3 bases removed from V and 3 bases from J, the gap between germline ends came to 15 bases. The chain's CDR3 is CASSFGRGGYYEQYF. CDR3 in DNA: TGTGCCAGCAGCTTTGGGAGGGGGGGATACTACGAGCAGTACTTC. The full variable domain, in which reference TRBV7-8 and TRBJ2-7 provide the parts outside the CDR3, is GAGVSQSPRYKVAKRGQDVALRCDPISGHVSLFWYQQALGQGPEFLTYFQNEAQLDKSGLPSDRFFAERPEGSVSTLKIQRTQQEDSAVYLCASSFGRGGYYEQYFGPGTRLTVT.

V usage is TRBV20-1 and J usage is TRBJ2-3, with 16 bases aligning to TRBD2. Per the germline V gene, CDR1 is DFQATT and CDR2 is SNEGSKA (reference sequence). The J segment lost 4 bases and the V segment lost 5 bases, leaving 15 bases of the junction unmatched. This CDR3 is 19 amino acids long. CDR3 in DNA: TGCAGTGCTTACAGGGGACTAGCGGGAGGGCCTGGGTCCCCAGATACGCAGTATTTT. Translating it yields CSAYRGLAGGPGSPDTQYF.

This clonotype came up many times. The CDR3 spells CASSDRGLLGNTIYF. Here the CDR3 DNA reads TGTGCCAGCAGCGACAGGGGTCTACTTGGAAACACCATATATTTT. The rearrangement uses TRBV12-3 or TRBV12-4 and TRBJ1-3, with 8 bases identical to TRBD1. The CDR3 totals 15 residues. The V and J ends lost 6 bases and 3 bases, in that order; junction bases with no gene match: 7.

CDR3 region: CASSALPQDGTGELFF. As DNA, the CDR3 is TGCGCCAGCAGCGCCCTCCCCCAGGACGGCACCGGGGAGCTGTTTTTT. The rearrangement joins TRBV5-1 to TRBJ2-2, with D unresolved. This CDR3 contains 16 residues. Between the trimmed V and J ends, which lost 4 bases and 4 bases, there was a span of 17 bases. The germline V gene encodes CDR1 SGHRS and CDR2 YFSETQ. Based on the CDR3 plus reference TRBV5-1 and TRBJ2-2, the full variable domain is KAGVTQTPRYLIKTRGQQVTLSCSPISGHRSVSWYQQTPGQGLQFLFEYFSETQRNKGNFPGRFSGRQFSNSRSEMNVSTLELGDSALYLCASSALPQDGTGELFFGEGSRLTVL.

The V call is TRBV6-1, the J call TRBJ1-2; no definite D call. V was shortened by 0 bases and J by 6 bases, with 11 bases between the two germline ends. There are 14 residues in the CDR3. CDR1 is MNHNS and CDR2 is SASEGT in the germline V gene. The CDR3 region has the DNA TGTGCCAGCAGTGAAGCGGACCATTGGGATGGCTACACCTTC. Its translation: CASSEADHWDGYTF.

There are many counts of this clonotype. The chain recombines TRBV4-3 with TRBJ1-1; D is ambiguous. V lost 0 bases, J lost 1 base, and 9 bases lay in between. Germline V gene data show CDR1 as LGHNA and CDR2 as YSLEER. CDR3 length equals 15 residues. The CDR3 sequence is CASSQDVHPNTEAFF. DNA for the CDR3: TGCGCCAGCAGCCAAGATGTACACCCGAACACTGAAGCTTTCTTT.

There are a few counts of this clonotype. The chain combines TRBV5-4 with TRBJ2-3; the D gene is possibly TRBD1 (5 bases). CDR1 and CDR2 from the germline V gene are SGHNT and YYREEE (reference sequence). V dropped 1 base and J dropped 9 bases, with 6 bases sitting between them. This CDR3 has 11 amino acids. The CDR3 DNA reads as TGTGCCAGCAGCTTGAAGGGGACGCAGTATTTT. Translated: CASSLKGTQYF.

V gene TRBV5-1 combines with J gene TRBJ1-1; D is ambiguous. The CDR3 spans 13 residues. Germline CDR1 SGHRS, CDR2 YFSETQ. The V end lost 0 bases, the J end lost 3 bases, and 6 bases lay between the germline ends. The CDR3 loop is CASSLEADTEAFF. Here the CDR3 DNA reads TGCGCCAGCAGCTTGGAGGCCGACACTGAAGCTTTCTTT.

The chain carries TRBV7-8 and TRBJ2-7; D gene uncertain. This CDR3 contains 13 residues. Trimming cost V 5 bases and J 1 base, with 9 bases left between them. Germline CDR1 and CDR2: SGHVS and FQNEAQ. The CDR3 DNA reads as TGTGCCAGCAGCAGGTCCGGATCCTACGAGCAGTACTTC. Amino acid sequence: CASSRSGSYEQYF.

The rearrangement links TRBV12-3 or TRBV12-4 to TRBJ2-1; D call uncertain. CDR3 length: 15 amino acids. V lost 4 bases, J lost 5 bases, and 15 bases lay in between. The CDR3 protein is CASSSSSRVNNEQFF. CDR3 DNA: TGTGCCAGCAGTTCTTCCTCCCGGGTCAACAATGAGCAGTTCTTC.

This clonotype was detected only a few times. The chain couples TRBV12-3 or TRBV12-4 to TRBJ1-6, with 7 positions matching TRBD1. The V and J ends lost 5 bases and 7 bases, in that order; junction bases with no gene match: 2. The CDR3 totals 13 residues. CDR3 coding DNA: TGTGCCAGCAGTAAGACAGGGAATTCACCCCTCCACTTT. Amino acids: CASSKTGNSPLHF.

CDR3 protein: CASSAGQTGELFF. Written as DNA, the CDR3 is TGTGCCAGCAGCGCGGGACAAACCGGGGAGCTGTTTTTT. The rearrangement links TRBV16 to TRBJ2-2; D might be TRBD1 or TRBD2, each matching 6 bases. Deletions cut 5 bases from V and 5 bases from J, with 9 bases between. CDR1 KGHSY and CDR2 FQNENV come from the germline V gene. This CDR3 region has 13 residues. Drawing the rest from reference TRBV16 and TRBJ2-2, the complete variable domain is GEEVAQTPKHLVRGEGQKAKLYCAPIKGHSYVFWYQQVLKNEFKFLISFQNENVFDETGMPKERFSAKCLPNSPCSLEIQATKLEDSAVYFCASSAGQTGELFFGEGSRLTVL.

The CDR3 region is CSAKGQSPGETQYF. The CDR3 DNA is TGCAGTGCTAAAGGACAGTCCCCGGGGGAGACCCAGTACTTC. The chain combines TRBV20-1 with TRBJ2-5; tentatively, D is TRBD1 (6 bases). V was clipped by 4 bases and J by 5 bases, with 17 bases between them. Germline CDR1 reads DFQATT; CDR2 reads SNEGSKA (reference sequence). The CDR3 has 14 amino acids.

V usage is TRBV10-3 and J usage is TRBJ2-1; the match to TRBD2 covers 13 bases. Germline lookup yields CDR1 ENHRY and CDR2 SYGVKD. This CDR3 is 13 amino acids long. V shed 9 bases and J 9 bases; nucleotides not matched to a gene: 5. CDR3 DNA sequence: TGTGCCATTACTAGCGGGAGGGGTGGTGAGCAGTTCTTC. Residues: CAITSGRGGEQFF.

This chain uses TRBV7-9 with TRBJ2-1; 11 nucleotides align to TRBD2. V lost 5 bases and J lost 15; bases outside the gene matches: 12. CDR1 is SEHNR and CDR2 is FQNEAQ in the germline V gene (reference sequence). The CDR3 covers 14 residues. CDR3 sequence (DNA): TGTGCCAGCAGCCCGGGACTAGCGGACACCAAGCCGTTCTTC. It encodes CASSPGLADTKPFF.

The chain recombines TRBV5-8 with TRBJ2-2; a possible D gene is TRBD2 (7 bases). Between the trimmed V and J ends, which lost 8 bases and 6 bases, there was a span of 17 bases. CDR3 length: 14 amino acids. Germline V gene data show CDR1 as SGHTS and CDR2 as YDEGEE. The chain's CDR3 is CARGPGGLAGELFF. CDR3 nucleotide sequence: TGTGCCAGGGGCCCCGGGGGGCTTGCCGGGGAGCTGTTTTTT.

This clonotype was counted at least ten times. This chain links TRBV4-3 with TRBJ1-2, with D uncertain. Germline CDR1 and CDR2: LGHNA and YSLEER. V was cut by 1 base and J by 4 bases, with 16 bases left in between. CDR3 length: 16 amino acids. Written as DNA, the CDR3 is TGCGCCAGCAGCCAAGGGGTTTTGGAGAGAGGCTATGGCTACACCTTC. This translates into CASSQGVLERGYGYTF.

A few counts support this clonotype. The chain uses TRBV7-9 and TRBJ1-1, with 7 bases matching TRBD1. Germline assignment: CDR1 SEHNR and CDR2 FQNEAQ (reference sequence). There are 12 residues in the CDR3. V dropped 11 bases and J dropped 4; count of bases not matched to a gene: 7. The CDR3, as DNA: TGTGCCGCACAGGGGAGGAGCACTGAAGCTTTCTTT. It translates to CAAQGRSTEAFF.

This clonotype was picked up a small number of times. The J gene is TRBJ1-5, the V gene TRBV7-2; TRBD1 is a possible D gene (5 bases). V dropped 3 bases and J dropped 7 bases, with 16 bases sitting between them. CDR1 is SGHTA and CDR2 is FQGNSA in the germline V gene. CDR3 length: 15 amino acids. DNA of the CDR3: TGTGCCAGCAGCTTGGGTTATGGGGCTGGGCAGCCCCAGCATTTT. As protein: CASSLGYGAGQPQHF.

CDR3 amino acids: CASRIRTGGEETQYF. CDR3 coding DNA: TGTGCCAGCAGGATCCGGACAGGGGGCGAAGAGACCCAGTACTTC. The chain couples TRBV12-3 or TRBV12-4 to TRBJ2-5; TRBD1 aligns across 11 bases. This CDR3 is 15 amino acids long. Losses at the gene ends were 6 bases for V and 3 bases for J; bases not matched to a gene: 6.

The chain has TRBV7-2 and TRBJ2-7; TRBD1 matches at 10 bases. J gave up 6 bases and V 8 bases, and 10 bases lay outside the gene matches. CDR1 and CDR2 (germline): SGHTA, FQGNSA. There are 14 residues in the CDR3. CDR3 amino acids: CASGPPGTGAEQYF. In nucleotides, the CDR3 is TGTGCCAGCGGTCCCCCGGGGACAGGGGCCGAGCAGTACTTC.

The rearrangement joins TRBV30 to TRBJ1-1; D might be TRBD1 (5 bases). V lost 0 bases and J lost 0, with 8 bases in between. CDR1 and CDR2 from the germline V gene are GTSNPN and SVGIG (reference sequence). CDR3 length equals 14 residues. The CDR3 loop is CAWSVYRMNTEAFF. CDR3 bases: TGTGCCTGGAGTGTTTACAGGATGAACACTGAAGCTTTCTTT. Full variable domain (rest looked up from reference TRBV30 and TRBJ1-1): SQTIHQWPATLVQPVGSPLSLECTVEGTSNPNLYWYRQAAGRGLQLLFYSVGIGQISSEVPQNLSASRPQDRQFILSSKKLLLSDSGFYLCAWSVYRMNTEAFFGQGTRLTVV.

This clonotype came up a few times. V gene TRBV6-5 combines with J gene TRBJ1-6; 10 bases match TRBD1. V trimming: 4 bases; J trimming: 9 bases; junction bases outside the gene matches: 0. CDR1 is MNHEY and CDR2 is SVGAGI in the germline V gene. CDR3 size: 13 residues. The CDR3 region has the DNA TGTGCCAGCAGTTGGGACAGGGGTTCACCCCTCCACTTT. Protein: CASSWDRGSPLHF.

This clonotype appeared many times. The chain links TRBV10-3 to TRBJ1-2; D may be TRBD1 (6 bases). CDR1 is ENHRY, CDR2 SYGVKD, per germline. This CDR3 has 15 residues. Deletions cut 4 bases from V and 4 bases from J, with 16 bases between. CDR3 sequence reads: CAISVRSGGTYGYTF. CDR3 coding DNA: TGTGCCATCAGTGTTAGGTCCGGGGGCACCTATGGCTACACCTTC.